This T cell receptor (beta chain) emerged from a study of blood T cells in healthy people across ages (dated by TCRdb to between 2015 and 2017). Background on the whole study: In model experiments, template switching captured roughly one uniquely barcoded TCR beta cDNA molecule for every two T cells. To track age-related changes in TCR beta repertoire diversity, the study relied on deep sequencing normalized with unique cDNA molecular identifiers. Two additional independent replicas of 1 million unique cDNA reads from the same blood draw were analyzed for two donors (one aged 18 to 30 and one aged 80 or older). Donors of different ages were randomly distributed across sequencing lanes to avoid experimental bias. Donors were grouped into four age groups: young (average approximately 15 years), middle-aged (39), aged (62) and long-lived (approximately 78).

The library was produced with 5' RACE. Sequenced using an Illumina HiSeq 2500. A second PCR of about 7 to 12 cycles was run with a J-beta primer mix and a sample-barcoded 5' primer. A template-switch 5' adaptor carrying 12 random nucleotides introduced a unique molecular identifier onto each TCR beta cDNA molecule. Each sample yielded at least 2.5 million CDR3-containing paired-end reads. The Mint cDNA synthesis kit, primed by a TRBC-specific oligonucleotide, was used to synthesize first-strand cDNA from all RNA. Following uracil-DNA glycosylase treatment, all cDNA underwent a first 18-cycle PCR with the universal primers M1SS and BC2_uni_R. Turning to the authors' computational methods: For normalization, 1 million high-quality reads were randomly selected from each sample, with every read carrying a distinct molecular identifier. Instead of being binned into consensus sequences, reads with shared molecular identifiers were discarded. MiTCR, run with a Q25 quality threshold and the strictest error-elimination algorithm, handled CDR3 identification, clonotype clustering and error correction. A nonparametric unseen species model with Euler transformation was used to estimate a lower bound on total TCR beta diversity. The public reads were run again by TCRdb, first through fastp at Q25 and then through MiXCR, and only productive beta chains were kept. Entries are consolidated by CDR3 protein sequence, retaining the most common genes and DNA. What appears here as the V and J calls and clone size reflects TCRdb's work, not the paper's. The sample table shows approximately 1.5 million distinct CDR3 sequences, and roughly 30% are seen once. Jointly, the top ten make up about 11% of the sample.

Spanning cysteine to phenylalanine, the CDR3 consists of 18 amino acids. Kept here is only the CDR3 DNA, which spans 54 bases and is read in frame from base 1. V loses 6 bases at its end and J loses 1 base; junction bases beyond the gene matches: 16. CDR1 and CDR2, per the germline V gene, are SGHTA and FQGTGA. A few counts support this clonotype. Its antigen remains undetermined. It has no much larger one-base neighbor in the sample; base qualities were not kept. The full study reports these points: Conclusive comparison of naive and antigen-experienced compartments was prevented by the profiling of bulk unsorted PBMCs. As age increased, observed TCR beta diversity per million T cells dropped in a roughly linear way, and a significant reduction was already evident by age 40. Estimates of total diversity based on one million sequenced T cells were considered lower bounds and underestimates. Compared with the aged group, the long-lived group had more naive CD4+ T cells, fewer expanded clones and increased TCR diversity, a pattern suggesting age selection. There was a strong correlation between observed TCR beta diversity and the percentage of naive T cells measured by flow cytometry. Donor CMV infection status was unknown, potentially confounding age-related changes in expanded clonotypes.

Donors were a few dozen systemically healthy Caucasian individuals from Russia aged roughly 6 to 90 years. Each donor gave about 11 milliliters of peripheral blood, drawn into EDTA-treated Vacutainer tubes. Ficoll-Paque density-gradient centrifugation was used to isolate PBMCs, with at least 7 million obtained per sample. Trizol reagent was used to extract total RNA from PBMCs, with at least 6 micrograms per sample. For every donor, flow cytometry on a PBMC aliquot measured the percentage of naive CD45RAhigh/CD27high T cells. Here the chain combines TRBV7-3 and TRBJ2-3, and 7 bases in between align with TRBD1. Sequencing was performed on blood. This clonotype originated in a woman in her 30s in good health. For the CDR3, the sequence is CASRGPDRILGGTDTQYF. At the DNA level, the sequence is TGTGCCAGCAGGGGGCCGGACAGGATCCTTGGCGGCACAGATACGCAGTATTTT. Full variable domain (CDR3 extended with the reference TRBV7-3 and TRBJ2-3 proteins): GAGVSQTPSNKVTEKGKYVELRCDPISGHTALYWYRQSLGQGPEFLIYFQGTGAADDSGLPNDRFFAVRPEGSVSTLKIQRTERGDSAVYLCASRGPDRILGGTDTQYFGPGTRLTVL.